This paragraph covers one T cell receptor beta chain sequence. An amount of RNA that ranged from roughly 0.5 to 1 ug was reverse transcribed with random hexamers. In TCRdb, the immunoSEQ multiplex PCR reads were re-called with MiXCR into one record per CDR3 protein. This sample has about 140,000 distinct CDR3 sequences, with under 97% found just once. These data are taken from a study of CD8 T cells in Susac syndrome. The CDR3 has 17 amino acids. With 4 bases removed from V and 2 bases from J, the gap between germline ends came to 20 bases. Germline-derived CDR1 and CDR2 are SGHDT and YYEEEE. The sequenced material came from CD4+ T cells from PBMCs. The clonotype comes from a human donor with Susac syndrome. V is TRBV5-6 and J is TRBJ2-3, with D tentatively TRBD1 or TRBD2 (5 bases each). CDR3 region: CASSPWGRVRVTDTQYF. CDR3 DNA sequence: TGTGCCAGCAGCCCCTGGGGACGGGTCAGGGTCACAGATACGCAGTATTTT. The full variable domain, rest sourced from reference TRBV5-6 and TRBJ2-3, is DAGVTQSPTHLIKTRGQQVTLRCSPKSGHDTVSWYQQALGQGPQFIFQYYEEEERQRGNFPDRFSGHQFPNYSSELNVNALLLGDSALYLCASSPWGRVRVTDTQYFGPGTRLTVL.